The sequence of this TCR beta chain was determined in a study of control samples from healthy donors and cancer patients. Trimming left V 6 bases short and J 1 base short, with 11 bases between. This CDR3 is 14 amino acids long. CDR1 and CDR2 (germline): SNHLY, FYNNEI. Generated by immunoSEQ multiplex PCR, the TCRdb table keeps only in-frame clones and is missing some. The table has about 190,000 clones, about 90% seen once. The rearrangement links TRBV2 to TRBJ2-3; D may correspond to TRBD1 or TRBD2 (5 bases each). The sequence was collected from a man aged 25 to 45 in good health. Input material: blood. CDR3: CASRGRAGTDTQYF. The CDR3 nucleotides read TGTGCCAGCAGGGGGCGGGCAGGCACAGATACGCAGTATTTT.